Listed here is a single T cell receptor (beta chain). This clonotype was seen repeatedly, ten times or more. The specificity of this receptor is unknown. The record has no base qualities; no much larger clone is one base away. The data were taken from a study of T cells in Graves' hyperthyroidism and ophthalmopathy (dated by TCRdb to about 2019). Study-level background: Peripheral blood was sampled at the time of initial diagnosis, prior to any treatment. TCR Vbeta CDR3 sequencing of 135 peripheral blood samples (roughly 43 ophthalmopathy, roughly 72 hyperthyroidism and approximately 17 progressor patients) is reported in the paper. To identify distinguishing TCR V-J signatures, a discovery cohort of 90 to 100 patients was used, comprising some 45 with Graves' ophthalmopathy and some 60 with stable Graves' hyperthyroidism. After blood sampling, hyperthyroidism patients were treated with methimazole at a starting dose of 30 mg daily, and ophthalmopathy patients were treated with high-dose intravenous methylprednisolone. The study also compared thyroid tissue and blood T-cell repertoires from 5 to 7 Graves' hyperthyroidism patients. The roughly 91 discovery patients were randomly divided into training and test sets at a 7:3 ratio. Prospective prediction of ophthalmopathy was tested in an independent validation cohort of approximately 18 hyperthyroidism patients and around 16 patients who later progressed to ophthalmopathy. Summary of the overall study and its limitations: A 13 V-J signature model separated ophthalmopathy from stable hyperthyroidism, with roughly 88% sensitivity and about 81% specificity in cross-validation and 80%/75% in testing. Most expanded thyroid clonotypes (frequency above 0.001) were also detected in blood, suggesting blood repertoires may reflect thyroid immune responses. Sample size was not statistically predetermined, and investigators were not blinded to group allocation. During validation, the model predicted progression to ophthalmopathy a median of around six months ahead of onset, with around 71% sensitivity and about 72% specificity.

The CDR3 spans 12 residues, from the cysteine through the phenylalanine. The CDR3 DNA has 36 bases and is translated from base 1. Between the V and J ends, shortened by 3 bases and 6 bases respectively, the junction contains 12 bases. The germline V gene (reference sequence) provides CDR1 GTSNPN and CDR2 SVGIG. The TCR beta CDR3 regions were amplified from RNA transcripts. For the first round of RT-PCR on the TCR CDR3, the HTBI primer set was used together with the Qiagen OneStep RT-PCR kit. Libraries were constructed in a second round of multiplex PCR, after which size selection and purification were carried out. Sequencing of the libraries was done on an Illumina HiSeq2000 using paired-end 100 bp reads. Turning to the authors' computational methods: SOAPnuke was used to process the raw data, throwing out any read that contained adapters or uncalled bases, had a mean Phred below 15, or lacked an exact constant-primer or identifier match. COPE v1.2.5 was used to merge high-quality paired reads, and clonotypes were defined as unique nucleotide sequences. MiTCR v1.1 was used to align the clonotypes against IMGT TRBV, TRBD and TRBJ reference segments. The analysis included only V-J combinations with a frequency above 0.0001, which together covered 98% to 99.2% of the repertoires. The TCS score was defined as F50 (clonal expansion) divided by E x V (chaos), with BLOSUM62-based TCRdist calculated between CDR3 peptides within each V-J. Welch's t-statistics and random forest reduced around 550 V-J features to about 12, which were used in a naive Bayes classifier (R e1071). The public reads were reanalyzed by TCRdb: fastp trimming at Q25, MiXCR alignment, in-frame beta chains only. Each entry is one CDR3 protein sequence, shown with its most common DNA and genes. TCRdb, not the original authors, processed these V and J calls. This sample lists about 600,000 distinct CDR3 sequences; about 14% were detected once. Clones ranked in the top ten supply approximately 13% of the sample.

Ophthalmopathy patients had moderately to severely active disease, Clinical Activity Score of at least 3, NOSPECS grade of at least 4, and duration under 3 months. Any patient with an uncontrolled infection, another autoimmune disease, pregnancy or lactation was excluded. Diagnoses were established on the basis of clinical symptoms, serum thyroxine and TRAb, thyroid ultrasound, and orbital computed tomography. Ficoll-Paque density gradient centrifugation was used to isolate PBMCs from around 10 ml of fresh peripheral blood. Total RNA was extracted with Trizol reagent, and quality was checked on an Agilent 2100 Bioanalyzer.

The rearrangement combines TRBV30 with TRBJ2-7; the D element could tentatively be TRBD1 or TRBD2, as 5 bases agree for each. This clonotype originated in a woman aged 45 to 65 with Graves' ophthalmopathy. The sequencing sample was made of blood. Read as DNA, the sequence is TGTGCCTGGAGATGGGGACCGACCGAGCAGTACTTC. It translates to CAWRWGPTEQYF.